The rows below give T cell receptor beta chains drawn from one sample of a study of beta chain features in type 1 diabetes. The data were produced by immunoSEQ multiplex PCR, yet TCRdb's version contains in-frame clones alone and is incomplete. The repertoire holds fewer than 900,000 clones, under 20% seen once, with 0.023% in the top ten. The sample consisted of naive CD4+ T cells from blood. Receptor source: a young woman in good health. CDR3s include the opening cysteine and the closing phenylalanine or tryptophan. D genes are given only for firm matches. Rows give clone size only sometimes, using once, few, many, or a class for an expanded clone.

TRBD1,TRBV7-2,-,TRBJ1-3,CASSFSGTGLSGNTIYF,TGTGCCAGCAGCTTTTCCGGGACAGGGCTATCTGGAAACACCATATATTTT
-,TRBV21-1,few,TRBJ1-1,CASSSRGRGNTEAFF,TGTGCCAGCAGCAGCAGGGGGCGGGGGAACACTGAAGCTTTCTTT
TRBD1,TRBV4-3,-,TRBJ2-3,CASSQAPWGTGFTDTQYF,TGCGCCAGCAGCCAAGCGCCGTGGGGGACAGGGTTCACAGATACGCAGTATTTT
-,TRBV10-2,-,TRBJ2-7,CASGAEQYF,TGCGCCAGCGGCGCCGAGCAGTACTTC
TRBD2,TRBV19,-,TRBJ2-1,CASSISGSSNEQFF,TGTGCCAGTAGTATAAGCGGGAGCTCCAATGAGCAGTTCTTC
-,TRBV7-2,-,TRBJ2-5,CASSLAGAETQYF,TGTGCCAGCAGCTTGGCGGGGGCAGAGACCCAGTACTTC
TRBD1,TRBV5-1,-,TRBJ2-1,CASNKQGASYNEQFF,TGCGCCAGCAACAAACAGGGGGCATCCTACAATGAGCAGTTCTTC
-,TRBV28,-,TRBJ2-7,CASCLGSGEQYF,TGTGCCAGTTGTCTCGGGTCGGGGGAGCAGTACTTC
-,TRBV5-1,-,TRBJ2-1,CASSKLGPGANEQFF,TGCGCCAGCAGTAAACTGGGGCCGGGGGCCAATGAGCAGTTCTTC
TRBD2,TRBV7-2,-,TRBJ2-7,CASSTDASGSYEQYF,TGTGCCAGCAGCACTGACGCTAGCGGCTCCTACGAGCAGTACTTC
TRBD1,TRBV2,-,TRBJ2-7,CASSPGGEQYF,TGTGCCAGCAGTCCAGGGGGCGAGCAGTACTTC
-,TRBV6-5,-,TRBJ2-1,CASSRGGNEQFF,TGTGCCAGCAGCAGGGGTGGGAATGAGCAGTTCTTC
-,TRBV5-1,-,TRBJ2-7,CASSRGTNEQYF,TGCGCCAGCAGCCGGGGGACAAACGAGCAGTACTTC
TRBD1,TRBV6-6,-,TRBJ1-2,CASRSTGAYGYTF,TGTGCCAGCAGGAGTACAGGGGCCTATGGCTACACCTTC
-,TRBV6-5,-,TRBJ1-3,CASSLRTSGNTIYF,TGTGCCAGCAGTCTCCGGACCTCTGGAAACACCATATATTTT
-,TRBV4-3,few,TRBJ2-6,CASSQESGANVLTF,TGCGCCAGCAGCCAGGAATCTGGGGCCAACGTCCTGACTTTC
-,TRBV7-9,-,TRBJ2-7,CASSLSRIWNEQYF,TGTGCCAGCAGCTTAAGTCGGATTTGGAACGAGCAGTACTTC
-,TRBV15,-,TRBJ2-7,CATSRDPAVVGGEQYF,TGTGCCACCAGCAGAGACCCAGCAGTCGTCGGTGGCGAGCAGTACTTC
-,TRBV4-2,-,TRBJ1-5,CASSQEKRNQPQHF,TGTGCCAGCAGCCAAGAGAAACGTAATCAGCCCCAGCATTTT
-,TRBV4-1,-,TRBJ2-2,CASSQVPGYYTGELFF,TGCGCCAGCAGCCAAGTCCCAGGGTATTACACCGGGGAGCTGTTTTTT
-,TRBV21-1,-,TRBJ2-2,CASRIRDTIITGELFF,TGTGCCAGCAGAATACGGGACACGATAATAACCGGGGAGCTGTTTTTT
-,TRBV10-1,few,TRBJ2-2,CASSETGPGELFF,TGCGCCAGCAGTGAAACAGGCCCCGGGGAGCTGTTTTTT
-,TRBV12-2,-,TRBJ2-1,CASRLVSGDRTYCYNEQFF,TGTGCAAGTCGCTTAGTTTCAGGTGACCGGACCTACTGCTACAATGAGCAGTTCTTC